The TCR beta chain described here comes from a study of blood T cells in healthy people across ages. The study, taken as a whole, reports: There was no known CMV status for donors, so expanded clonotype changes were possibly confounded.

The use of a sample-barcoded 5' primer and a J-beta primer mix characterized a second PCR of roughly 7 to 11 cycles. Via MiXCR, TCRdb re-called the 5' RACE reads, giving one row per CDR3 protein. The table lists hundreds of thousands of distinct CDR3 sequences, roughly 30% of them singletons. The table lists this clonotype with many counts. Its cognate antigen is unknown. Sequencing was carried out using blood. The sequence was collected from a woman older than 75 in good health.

CDR3 residues: CATRENSNQPQHF. The DNA for the CDR3 is TGTGCCACCCGGGAGAATAGCAATCAGCCCCAGCATTTT. The V call is TRBV6-2 or TRBV6-3, the J call TRBJ1-5; D unclear. There are 13 residues in the CDR3. The V gene lost 10 bases and the J gene lost 0 bases, with 10 bases spanning the gap. CDR1 is MNHEY, CDR2 SVGEGT, per germline.